The next 29 T cell receptor beta chains were all read from a single sample in a study of T cell responses to AZD1222 COVID-19 vaccine. Assay: immunoSEQ multiplex PCR; the TCRdb copy retains only in-frame clones and omits some. The sample lists about 130,000 clones; about 90% were seen once. This material consisted of peripheral blood, taken on day 0 of AZD1222 vaccination. These receptors came from an adult in good health.

This chain uses TRBV5-6 with TRBJ1-1, with no clear D. Trimming took off 0 bases at V and 1 base at J, with 7 bases between the two ends. Germline CDR1 is SGHDT and CDR2 is YYEEEE. This CDR3 has 14 amino acids. The CDR3, as DNA: TGTGCCAGCAGCTTGGACCCATCGAACACTGAAGCTTTCTTT. The encoded protein is CASSLDPSNTEAFF.

This clone was observed once. J is TRBJ1-2 and V is TRBV15; D possibly corresponds to TRBD1 (6 bases). V lost 2 bases, J lost 4 bases, and 8 bases lay in between. CDR1 is LNHNV, CDR2 YYDKDF, per germline (reference sequence). This CDR3 is built from 13 residues. The CDR3 region has the DNA TGTGCCACCAGCAGACAGGGGAGCTATGGCTACACCTTC. This encodes CATSRQGSYGYTF.

In this sample, this clone turned up once. The chain carries TRBV6-1 and TRBJ2-5, with TRBD2 matching over 13 bases. The CDR3 is 17 residues long. CDR1 and CDR2 (germline): MNHNS, SASEGT. V trimming: 4 bases; J trimming: 3 bases; junction bases outside the gene matches: 8. The CDR3 region has the DNA TGTGCCAGCAGTGCCACTAGCGGGGGGGCGGGAAAAGAGACCCAGTACTTC. It specifies CASSATSGGAGKETQYF.

V is TRBV5-1 and J is TRBJ2-7, with 8 nucleotides matching TRBD1. The CDR3 is made up of 15 amino acids. Germline V gives CDR1 SGHRS, CDR2 YFSETQ. J lost 5 bases, V lost 4 bases, and 11 bases had no gene match. The CDR3 here is CASSQNPTGEDEQYF. The CDR3 DNA reads TGCGCCAGCAGCCAAAATCCGACAGGGGAGGACGAGCAGTACTTC. Full variable domain (outside the CDR3, taken from reference TRBV5-1 and TRBJ2-7): KAGVTQTPRYLIKTRGQQVTLSCSPISGHRSVSWYQQTPGQGLQFLFEYFSETQRNKGNFPGRFSGRQFSNSRSEMNVSTLELGDSALYLCASSQNPTGEDEQYFGPGTRLTVT.

J is TRBJ2-1 and V is TRBV7-3; D assignment may be TRBD1 or TRBD2 (5 bases each). This CDR3 is built from 16 residues. Trimming left V 0 bases short and J 6 bases short, with 15 bases between. Germline CDR1 is SGHTA and CDR2 is FQGTGA. The CDR3 loop reads CASSLTGRGRGNEQFF. In DNA, the CDR3 is TGTGCCAGCAGCTTAACTGGTCGGGGACGGGGCAATGAGCAGTTCTTC.

This chain links TRBV5-4 with TRBJ2-1; 8 nucleotides match TRBD1. CDR3 length: 12 residues. Germline V gives CDR1 SGHNT, CDR2 YYREEE (reference sequence). After removal of 2 bases from V and 8 bases from J, the junction contained 0 bases not matched to a gene. CDR3 DNA: TGTGCCAGCAGCTTACAGGGGGATGAGCAGTTCTTC. This translates into CASSLQGDEQFF.

The chain has TRBV24-1 and TRBJ1-2; D gene ambiguous. The CDR3 length is 12 residues. Germline CDR1 KGHDR, CDR2 SFDVKD. Trimming left V 9 bases short and J 1 base short, with 8 bases between. The CDR3 coding sequence is TGTGCCACCTCTGACTTTAACTATGGCTACACCTTC. The encoded protein is CATSDFNYGYTF.

The V gene is TRBV25-1, the J gene TRBJ1-3, with D maybe TRBD1 (6 bases). This CDR3 has 15 residues. Trimming took 8 bases from V and 0 from J, leaving 14 bases between them. Germline-derived CDR1 and CDR2 are MGHDK and SYGVNS. The CDR3 DNA sequence: TGTGCCAGCTCACAGGGACCCTTCTCTGGAAACACCATATATTTT. Translated: CASSQGPFSGNTIYF.

The chain links TRBV25-1 to TRBJ2-5; D is unclear. The germline V gene encodes CDR1 MGHDK and CDR2 SYGVNS. V dropped 1 base and J dropped 5 bases, with 8 bases sitting between them. This CDR3 has 13 residues. The DNA of the CDR3 is TGTGCCAGCAGTGAATTCATCAGGGAGACCCAGTACTTC. Its protein is CASSEFIRETQYF. Complete variable domain (other parts from reference TRBV25-1 and TRBJ2-5): EADIYQTPRYLVIGTGKKITLECSQTMGHDKMYWYQQDPGMELHLIHYSYGVNSTEKGDLSSESTVSRIRTEHFPLTLESARPSHTSQYLCASSEFIRETQYFGPGTRLLVL.

V and J are TRBV5-1 and TRBJ1-4, with D possibly matching TRBD1 (5 bases). V lost 4 bases and J 7 bases, leaving 17 bases between the germline ends. The CDR3 is 15 amino acids. The germline gives CDR1 SGHRS, CDR2 YFSETQ. The CDR3 is CASSADPDSTEKLFF. CDR3 bases: TGCGCCAGCAGCGCTGATCCCGACAGTACTGAAAAACTGTTTTTT.

A word on this clone: The sample holds other DNA sequences that translate to the same CDR3. The CDR3 is CASSPGLNTGELFF. DNA of the CDR3: TGTGCCAGCTCACCGGGATTGAACACCGGGGAGCTGTTTTTT. The chain carries TRBV18 and TRBJ2-2; D gene ambiguous. The CDR3 is 14 amino acids. V dropped 3 bases and J dropped 1 base, with 6 bases sitting between them. Germline CDR1 KGHSH, CDR2 LQKENI. The whole variable domain, remainder taken from reference TRBV18 and TRBJ2-2, is NAGVMQNPRHLVRRRGQEARLRCSPMKGHSHVYWYRQLPEEGLKFMVYLQKENIIDESGMPKERFSAEFPKEGPSILRIQQVVRGDSAAYFCASSPGLNTGELFFGEGSRLTVL.

This sequence joins TRBV28 and TRBJ1-2, with 7 bases that match TRBD1. The CDR3 is 14 residues long. CDR1 is MDHEN, CDR2 SYDVKM, per germline. The V and J ends lost 5 bases and 7 bases, in that order; junction bases with no gene match: 10. The CDR3 bases are TGTGCCAGCAGTATCAGACAGGGTCCCCTTGGCTACACCTTC. Translated: CASSIRQGPLGYTF.

The CDR3 reads CASSFGSGSSGNTIYF. CDR3 sequence (DNA): TGCGCCAGCAGCTTTGGGTCCGGGAGCTCTGGAAACACCATATATTTT. The chain combines TRBV5-1 with TRBJ1-3; no definite D call. Germline CDR1 reads SGHRS; CDR2 reads YFSETQ. The CDR3 contains 16 residues. The V and J ends lost 2 bases and 0 bases respectively, with 12 bases between them.

Turning to this clone: The junction departs from germline at one end; a sequencing error may be responsible. The chain employs TRBV10-3 and TRBJ1-3; no definite D call. Germline-derived CDR1 and CDR2 are ENHRY and SYGVKD. The CDR3 is 14 residues long. The CDR3 sequence: CAISEFPSGNTIYF. Written as DNA, the CDR3 is TGTGCCATCAGTGAGTTCCCTTCGGGAAACACTATATATTTT.

The gene calls are TRBV6-2 or TRBV6-3 and TRBJ1-1; TRBD1 is a possible D gene (5 bases). There are 14 residues in the CDR3. Germline assignment: CDR1 MNHEY and CDR2 SVGEGT. Between the trimmed V and J ends, which lost 2 bases and 11 bases, there was a span of 18 bases. The CDR3 coding sequence is TGTGCCAGCAGTTACGGGGGTTCGGCCAGGGAGGCTTTCTTT. Its translation: CASSYGGSAREAFF.

The DNA for the CDR3 is TGCAGCGTTGACAGGGAAGATTCTGGAAACACCATATATTTT. This gives the protein CSVDREDSGNTIYF. The chain is built from TRBV29-1 and TRBJ1-3; tentative D call: TRBD1 (5 bases). Between the trimmed V and J ends, which lost 3 bases and 1 base, there was a span of 10 bases. Per the germline V gene, CDR1 is SQVTM and CDR2 is ANQGSEA. This CDR3 contains 14 residues.

J is TRBJ2-6 and V is TRBV5-4, with a tentative D call TRBD2 (7 bases). The V and J ends lost 4 bases and 2 bases respectively, with 19 bases between them. Germline-derived CDR1 and CDR2 are SGHNT and YYREEE (reference sequence). The CDR3 is 18 residues long. This chain's CDR3 is CASSGTFGGLTGANVLTF. In DNA form, the CDR3 reads TGTGCCAGCAGCGGCACGTTCGGGGGGCTCACTGGGGCCAACGTCCTGACTTTC.

The rearrangement links TRBV5-1 to TRBJ2-1; D gene ambiguous. Trimming stripped 6 bases from V and 0 bases from J, with 10 bases between. This CDR3 has 14 residues. In germline, CDR1 is SGHRS, CDR2 YFSETQ. CDR3 region: CASTELNSYNEQFF. CDR3 bases: TGCGCCAGCACGGAGTTGAACTCCTACAATGAGCAGTTCTTC.

Turning to this clone: This CDR3 is also generated by other DNA sequences in the sample. The genes are TRBV7-3 and TRBJ1-1, with D possibly being TRBD1 (6 bases). The CDR3 is 13 residues long. Trimming took 5 bases from V and 1 from J, leaving 8 bases between them. CDR1 is SGHTA and CDR2 is FQGTGA in the germline V gene. The CDR3 coding sequence is TGTGCCAGCAGCCTACAGGGGAACACTGAAGCTTTCTTT. Translating it yields CASSLQGNTEAFF.

V gene TRBV28 combines with J gene TRBJ1-2; D might be TRBD1 (5 bases). There are 12 residues in the CDR3. Germline CDR1 is MDHEN and CDR2 is SYDVKM. V lost 5 bases, J lost 4 bases, and 8 bases lay in between. CDR3 in amino acids: CASSPTVYGYTF. CDR3 DNA sequence: TGTGCCAGCAGTCCGACAGTCTATGGCTACACCTTC.

V and J are TRBV7-2 and TRBJ1-2, with D unresolved. Looked up from germline, CDR1 is SGHTA and CDR2 is FQGNSA. This CDR3 region has 15 residues. V dropped 1 base and J dropped 2 bases, with 11 bases sitting between them. As DNA, the CDR3 is TGTGCCAGCAGCTTAGTGAGTAGGGTGAACTATGGCTACACCTTC. Translation: CASSLVSRVNYGYTF. Full variable domain (outside the CDR3, taken from reference TRBV7-2 and TRBJ1-2): GAGVSQSPSNKVTEKGKDVELRCDPISGHTALYWYRQSLGQGLEFLIYFQGNSAPDKSGLPSDRFSAERTGGSVSTLTIQRTQQEDSAVYLCASSLVSRVNYGYTFGSGTRLTVV.

This rearrangement joins TRBV6-5 to TRBJ1-2; the D gene is possibly TRBD1 (6 bases). CDR3 length: 13 amino acids. The germline gives CDR1 MNHEY, CDR2 SVGAGI. V lost 2 bases to trimming and J lost 5 bases, with 9 bases between them. CDR3 protein: CASSYPDSYGYTF. The CDR3 bases are TGTGCCAGCAGTTACCCGGACAGTTATGGCTACACCTTC.

This chain uses TRBV7-9 with TRBJ1-2; D perhaps matches TRBD1 (5 bases). Germline loops: CDR1 SEHNR, CDR2 FQNEAQ (reference sequence). The V gene lost 5 bases and the J gene lost 7 bases, with 14 bases spanning the gap. This CDR3 comprises 13 residues. The DNA for the CDR3 is TGTGCCAGCAGCGAAGCACGGGGGTCTGGCTACACCTTC. It codes for CASSEARGSGYTF.

The chain is built from TRBV5-1 and TRBJ1-1; 9 bases fit TRBD1. The CDR3 is made up of 16 amino acids. The germline CDR1 and CDR2 sequences are SGHRS and YFSETQ. With 2 bases clipped from V and 1 base from J, the junction kept 6 bases outside the gene matches. Here the CDR3 reads CASSFTDRGANTEAFF. The CDR3 coding sequence is TGCGCCAGCAGCTTTACTGACAGGGGGGCGAACACTGAAGCTTTCTTT.

The chain recombines TRBV30 with TRBJ2-3; D is possibly TRBD2 (6 bases). This CDR3 has 16 residues. CDR1 GTSNPN and CDR2 SVGIG come from the germline V gene (reference sequence). The germline V and J ends were trimmed by 4 bases and 1 base, with 18 bases remaining between them. Here the CDR3 DNA reads TGTGCCTGGACCCCATGGGGCGGGGTAGGCACAGATACGCAGTATTTT. It codes for CAWTPWGGVGTDTQYF.

The chain is built from TRBV7-2 and TRBJ2-7, with D perhaps being TRBD1 or TRBD2 (6 bases each). The V gene's germline CDR1 is SGHTA and CDR2 FQGNSA. Trimming pared 1 base from V and 0 bases from J, leaving 13 bases between. CDR3 size: 16 residues. The CDR3 sequence: CASSLGVGGSSYEQYF. The CDR3 bases are TGTGCCAGCAGCTTAGGAGTCGGGGGCAGCTCCTACGAGCAGTACTTC.

The CDR3 region is CASSQVGGRVLNEKLFF. The CDR3 DNA reads TGCGCCAGCAGCCAAGTCGGGGGGCGGGTACTTAATGAAAAACTGTTTTTT. The chain employs TRBV4-1 and TRBJ1-4; TRBD1 might be the D (6 bases). CDR3 length equals 17 residues. V was shortened by 1 base and J by 4 bases, with 16 bases between the two germline ends. Germline V gene sequence: CDR1 MGHRA, CDR2 YSYEKL.

The V and J genes are TRBV4-1 and TRBJ2-3; tentatively, D is TRBD2 (6 bases). V shed 0 bases and J shed 0 bases, with 13 bases lying between them. The CDR3 has 17 amino acids. CDR1 MGHRA and CDR2 YSYEKL come from the germline V gene. The CDR3 region is CASSQDLFSGSTDTQYF. In nucleotides, the CDR3 is TGCGCCAGCAGCCAAGATCTTTTTAGCGGAAGCACAGATACGCAGTATTTT.

This clone appeared once. This sequence joins TRBV19 and TRBJ1-2, with 8 bases lining up with TRBD1. With 10 bases clipped from V and 0 bases from J, the junction kept 10 bases outside the gene matches. Germline CDR1 reads LNHDA; CDR2 reads SQIVND (reference sequence). The CDR3 runs 15 residues. CDR3 sequence (DNA): TGTGCCACCAAGGACACAGGGGGAGCTAACTATGGCTACACCTTC. It is translated as CATKDTGGANYGYTF.